Here is one T cell receptor beta chain with its context. This CDR3 is built from 14 residues. V lost 5 bases, J lost 5 bases, and 15 bases lay in between. Germline V gene sequence: CDR1 SEHNR, CDR2 FQNEAQ (reference sequence). How the authors handled the data: Estimated nucleated cell counts came from reference gene primer amplification. TCRdb's table, derived via immunoSEQ multiplex PCR, lists solely in-frame clones and lacks some. The DNA was the basis for D and trimming; V, J and clone size are from that table. The table shows over 130,000 clones, with about 79% occurring only once. The data were taken from a study of blood T cell repertoires in COVID-19. Two negative PCRs, clearance, or symptom resolution characterized the recovered Cohort 3 donors.

This TCR derives from a woman in her forties or fifties who had recovered from COVID-19. Sequencing used PBMCs or T cells enriched from blood (not recorded which). This rearrangement joins TRBV7-9 to TRBJ2-5, with D perhaps matching TRBD1 (5 bases). The CDR3 loop is CASSAQMGQETQYF. The CDR3 region has the DNA TGTGCCAGCAGCGCCCAAATGGGGCAGGAGACCCAGTACTTC.